This T cell receptor beta chain comes out of a study of long-term antiretroviral therapy in people with HIV. Treatment of all HIV participants took place in the United States. The immunoSEQ assay was v3.0, run at survey level. Generated by immunoSEQ multiplex PCR, the TCRdb table keeps only in-frame clones and is missing some. The sample includes 20,000 to 25,000 clones, around 86% of them seen just once. This TCR was sampled from a man aged 18 to 30 with HIV. Sequencing used unsorted PBMCs, obtained 0.2 years before starting antiretroviral therapy.

In DNA form, the CDR3 reads TGTGCCAGCAGCTTGGACAACACTGAAGCTTTCTTT. Its translation: CASSLDNTEAFF. V is TRBV11-3 and J is TRBJ1-1; D is unclear. This CDR3 region has 12 residues. V lost 3 bases to trimming and J lost 2 bases, with 4 bases between them. Germline lookup yields CDR1 SGHNT and CDR2 YENEEA.